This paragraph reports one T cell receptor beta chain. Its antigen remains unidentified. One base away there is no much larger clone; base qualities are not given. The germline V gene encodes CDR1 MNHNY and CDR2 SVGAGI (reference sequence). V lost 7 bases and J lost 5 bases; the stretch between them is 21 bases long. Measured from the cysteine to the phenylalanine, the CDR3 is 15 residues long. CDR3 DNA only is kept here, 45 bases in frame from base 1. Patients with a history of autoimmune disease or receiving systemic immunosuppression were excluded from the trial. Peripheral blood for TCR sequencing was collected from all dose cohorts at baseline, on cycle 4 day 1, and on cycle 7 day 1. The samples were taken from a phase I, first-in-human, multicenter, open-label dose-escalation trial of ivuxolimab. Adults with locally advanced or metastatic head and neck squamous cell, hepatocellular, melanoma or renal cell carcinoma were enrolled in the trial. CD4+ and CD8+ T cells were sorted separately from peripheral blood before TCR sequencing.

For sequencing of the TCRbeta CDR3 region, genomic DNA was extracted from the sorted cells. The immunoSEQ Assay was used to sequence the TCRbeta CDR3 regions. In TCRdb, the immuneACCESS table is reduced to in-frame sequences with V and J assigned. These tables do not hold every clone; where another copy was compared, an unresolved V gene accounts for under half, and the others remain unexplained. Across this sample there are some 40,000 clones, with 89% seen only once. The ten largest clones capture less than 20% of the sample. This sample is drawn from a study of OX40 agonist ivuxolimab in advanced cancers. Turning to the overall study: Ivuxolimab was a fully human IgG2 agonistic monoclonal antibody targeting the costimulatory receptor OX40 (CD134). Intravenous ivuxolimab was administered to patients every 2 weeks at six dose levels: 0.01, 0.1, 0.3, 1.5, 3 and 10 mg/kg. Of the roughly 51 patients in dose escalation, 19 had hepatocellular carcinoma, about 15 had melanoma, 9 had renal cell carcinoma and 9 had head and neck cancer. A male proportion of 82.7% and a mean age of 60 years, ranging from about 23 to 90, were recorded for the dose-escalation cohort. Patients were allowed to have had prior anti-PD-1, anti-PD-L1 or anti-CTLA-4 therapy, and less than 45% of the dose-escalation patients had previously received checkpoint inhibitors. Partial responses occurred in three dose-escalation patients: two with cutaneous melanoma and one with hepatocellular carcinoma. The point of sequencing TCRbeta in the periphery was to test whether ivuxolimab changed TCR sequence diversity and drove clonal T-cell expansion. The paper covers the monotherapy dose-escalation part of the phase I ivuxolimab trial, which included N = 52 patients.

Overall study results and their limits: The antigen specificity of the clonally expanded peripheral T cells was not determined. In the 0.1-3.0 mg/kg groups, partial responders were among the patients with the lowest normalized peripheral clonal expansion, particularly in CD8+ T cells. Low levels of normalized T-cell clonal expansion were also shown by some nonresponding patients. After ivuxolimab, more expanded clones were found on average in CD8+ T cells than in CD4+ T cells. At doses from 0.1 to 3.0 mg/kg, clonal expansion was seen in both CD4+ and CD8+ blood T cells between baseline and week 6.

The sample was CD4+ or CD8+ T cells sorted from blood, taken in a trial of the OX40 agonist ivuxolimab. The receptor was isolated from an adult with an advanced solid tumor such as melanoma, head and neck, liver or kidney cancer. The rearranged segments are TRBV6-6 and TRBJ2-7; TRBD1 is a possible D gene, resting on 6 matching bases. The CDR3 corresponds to CASTLQTGYLDEQYF. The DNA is TGTGCCAGCACCTTACAAACAGGGTATCTCGACGAGCAGTACTTC.